Listed below are T cell receptor beta chains from one sample, sequenced in a study of T cells in Graves' hyperthyroidism and ophthalmopathy. Each CDR3 protein gets one entry after TCRdb re-called the multiplex PCR reads with MiXCR. The table lists about 520,000 distinct CDR3 sequences, roughly a quarter of them singletons, with approximately 11% in the top ten. Sequencing was done on a sample of blood. These receptors all come from a woman between 25 and 40 years old with Graves' ophthalmopathy. CDR3s include the opening cysteine and the closing phenylalanine or tryptophan. A D gene is named only where the DNA matches it firmly. Clone size, where shown, is once, few, many, or a class for clones that have expanded.

V,D,J,size,CDR3,DNA
TRBV30,-,TRBJ1-2,many,CAWRQNYGYTF,TGTGCCTGGAGGCAGAATTATGGCTACACCTTC
TRBV20-1,-,TRBJ1-5,many,CSAVDSLNQPQHF,TGCAGTGCTGTGGACAGTCTTAATCAGCCCCAGCATTTT
TRBV11-3,-,TRBJ1-2,many,CASSLGQEIYGYTF,TGTGCCAGCAGCTTAGGACAGGAGATCTATGGCTACACCTTC
TRBV19,-,TRBJ1-5,many,CASSMRRDQPQHF,TGTGCCAGTAGTATGCGCCGGGATCAGCCCCAGCATTTT
TRBV9,TRBD1,TRBJ2-7,-,CSSGDRAEQYF,TGTTCCAGCGGGGACAGGGCCGAGCAGTACTTC
TRBV6-2/TRBV6-3,-,TRBJ2-7,many,CASSYLSAYEQYF,TGTGCCAGCAGTTACCTATCAGCCTACGAGCAGTACTTC
TRBV19,-,TRBJ2-7,-,CASSMADTSSYEQYF,TGTGCCAGTAGTATGGCGGACACGAGCTCCTACGAGCAGTACTTC
TRBV19,TRBD1,TRBJ1-1,-,CASSIEGQGIMNTEAFF,TGTGCCAGTAGTATAGAAGGACAGGGGATAATGAACACTGAAGCTTTCTTT
TRBV12-3/TRBV12-4,-,TRBJ1-5,many,CASSLLDSDQPQHF,TGTGCCAGCAGTTTGCTGGACAGTGATCAGCCCCAGCATTTT
TRBV19,-,TRBJ1-2,-,CASSIGEGSYGYTF,TGTGCCAGTAGTATAGGAGAGGGAAGCTATGGCTACACCTTC
TRBV20-1,TRBD2,TRBJ2-4,-,CSARDPGGAKNIQYF,TGCAGTGCTAGAGATCCCGGGGGGGCCAAAAACATTCAGTACTTC
TRBV30,-,TRBJ2-2,-,CAWSVVGNTGELFF,TGTGCCTGGAGTGTAGTCGGGAACACCGGGGAGCTGTTTTTT
TRBV20-1,-,TRBJ1-1,many,CSVREGNTEAFF,TGCAGTGTAAGGGAGGGGAACACTGAAGCTTTCTTT
TRBV12-3/TRBV12-4,-,TRBJ1-1,many,CASSRAAEAFF,TGTGCCAGCAGCCGGGCAGCGGAAGCTTTCTTT
TRBV6-1,-,TRBJ1-2,many,CASSRDQGYGYTF,TGTGCCAGCAGCCGAGACCAGGGCTATGGCTACACCTTC
TRBV5-1,-,TRBJ1-2,many,CASSLATSGYGYTF,TGCGCCAGCAGCTTGGCCACGAGCGGCTATGGCTACACCTTC
TRBV27,-,TRBJ1-1,many,CASTPRGFNTEAFF,TGTGCCAGCACCCCCAGGGGCTTTAACACTGAAGCTTTCTTT
TRBV28,-,TRBJ2-7,-,CASSTNGGTYEQYF,TGTGCCAGCAGTACTAACGGGGGAACCTACGAGCAGTACTTC
TRBV12-3/TRBV12-4,-,TRBJ1-2,few,CASSFYGEDYGYTF,TGTGCCAGCAGTTTCTACGGAGAGGACTATGGCTACACCTTC
TRBV5-1,TRBD1,TRBJ1-1,many,CASSFDGTANTEAFF,TGCGCCAGCAGCTTTGACGGGACAGCAAACACTGAAGCTTTCTTT
TRBV29-1,-,TRBJ2-7,few,CSVLGGTIRGKYEQYF,TGCAGCGTTCTAGGGGGGACAATTCGAGGAAAATACGAGCAGTACTTC
TRBV6-1,-,TRBJ1-2,-,CASSGGRWQYGYTF,TGTGCCAGCAGCGGGGGGCGATGGCAATATGGCTACACCTTC
TRBV7-9,-,TRBJ1-3,-,CATTQVFGGNTIYF,TGTGCCACAACACAGGTTTTTGGAGGAAACACCATATATTTT
TRBV19,-,TRBJ1-5,few,CASSTQGSRSNQPQHF,TGTGCCAGTAGCACTCAAGGGTCCCGTAGCAATCAGCCCCAGCATTTT